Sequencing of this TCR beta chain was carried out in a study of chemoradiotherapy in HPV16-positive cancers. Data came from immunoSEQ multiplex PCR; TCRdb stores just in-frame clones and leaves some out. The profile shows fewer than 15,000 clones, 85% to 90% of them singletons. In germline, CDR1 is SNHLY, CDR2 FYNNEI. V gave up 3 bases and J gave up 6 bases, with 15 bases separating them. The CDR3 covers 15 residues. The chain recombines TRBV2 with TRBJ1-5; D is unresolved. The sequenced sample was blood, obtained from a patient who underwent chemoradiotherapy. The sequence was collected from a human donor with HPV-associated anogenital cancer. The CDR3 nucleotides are TGTGCCAGCAGTGATTTAGGCATTTCTTTTCAGCCCCAGCATTTT. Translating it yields CASSDLGISFQPQHF.